This section outlines one T cell receptor (beta chain) sequence together with its context. Antigen unknown. The entry originates in a study of shared clonotypes between healthy human individuals. Overall study context: Three CD4 naive, three CD4 memory, two CD8 naive and one CD8 memory plate were used per donor. Study conclusions and caveats: Generation of non-shared clonotypes was less probable than generation of clonotypes shared by all four donors. Sampling included only blood; tissue repertoires likely differ.

Deep level was the assay's run setting. Method: immunoSEQ multiplex PCR; TCRdb's copy keeps in-frame clones and lacks some. The sample records about 980,000 clones, over 75% being singletons. CDR3 length equals 15 residues. Germline CDR1 reads LGHNA; CDR2 reads YNFKEQ. V dropped 5 bases and J dropped 7 bases, with 17 bases sitting between them. The specimen was memory CD4+ T cells sorted from blood. Subset defined: CD45RA-negative fraction. The sequence was obtained from a man aged 18 to 35 in good health. This chain uses TRBV4-2 with TRBJ1-4; D may be TRBD1 (5 bases). DNA of the CDR3: TGTGCCAGCAGCACCCAGACGGGGGGGGGTGAAAAACTGTTTTTT. Protein product: CASSTQTGGGEKLFF.